Listed below are T cell receptor beta chains from one sample, sequenced in a study. Each CDR3 protein is one row after TCRdb ran MiXCR on the 5' RACE reads. The repertoire holds some 31,000 distinct CDR3 sequences, with 20% to 30% as singletons. Input material: naive CD4+ T cells sorted from a lymph node. These TCRs come from a female donor with breast cancer. The conserved cysteine and the conserved F or W are not part of the CDR3 here. The D gene is left open where the match is weak.

d_call j_call v_call cdr3_aa
. TRBJ1-2 TRBV3-1 ASSQVEGEVGYT
. TRBJ2-3 TRBV27 ASTSMGTDTQY
TRBD1 TRBJ2-3 TRBV15 ATATGGASDTQY
. TRBJ1-5 TRBV21-1 ASSPPGGQPQH
. TRBJ1-2 TRBV5-1 ASSVVRGQGYT
. TRBJ2-7 TRBV28 ATTDREVQY
TRBD1 TRBJ1-5 TRBV7-9 ASSRQGAGNQPQH
. TRBJ1-6 TRBV7-3 ASSLNQNSPLH
. TRBJ2-2 TRBV9 ASSVDASKGPNTGELF
. TRBJ2-7 TRBV12-3/TRBV12-4 ASSLLYTGPGGEQY
. TRBJ2-1 TRBV10-2 ASSVGGGALNEQF
. TRBJ1-4 TRBV27 ASSAVGTLGATNGKLF
TRBD1 TRBJ2-1 TRBV20-1 SARNRDRYNEQF
. TRBJ2-2 TRBV6-5 ASSSLRLETGELF
. TRBJ1-2 TRBV5-5 ASSLWNLEDGYT
. TRBJ2-3 TRBV4-1 ASSPTTGPPGDTQY
. TRBJ2-5 TRBV29-1 SAGWSETQY
. TRBJ1-5 TRBV12-3/TRBV12-4 ASSFDSPNQPQH
. TRBJ2-7 TRBV4-1 ASSQRTGEGEQY
. TRBJ1-1 TRBV6-1 ASSRPGGGEAF
TRBD1 TRBJ1-1 TRBV5-5 ASSRTGGTEAF
. TRBJ1-6 TRBV6-1 ASTELWSNSPLH
TRBD2 TRBJ2-7 TRBV7-2 ASSLLAGGKTYEQY
TRBD1 TRBJ2-7 TRBV5-1 ASSSQGVAYEQY
TRBD2 TRBJ2-7 TRBV11-2 ASSLEGLAQYEQY
. TRBJ1-1 TRBV14 ASSRSTGWYTEAF
. TRBJ2-5 TRBV9 ASSVGAHREETQY
. TRBJ2-3 TRBV12-3/TRBV12-4 ASTSLGRDEDTQY
. TRBJ2-7 TRBV4-1 ASSQGVGTYEQY
. TRBJ1-1 TRBV7-2 ASSLGKDEAF
. TRBJ2-6 TRBV4-1 ASLGDVGANALT
. TRBJ2-4 TRBV7-2 ASSLRLAKNIQY
. TRBJ1-1 TRBV5-1 ASSSEGFREAF
TRBD2 TRBJ2-1 TRBV28 ASSLVAGTYNEQF
. TRBJ2-5 TRBV5-1 ASSLGGEETQY
TRBD2 TRBJ2-7 TRBV12-3/TRBV12-4 ASSLSSGNSYEQY
. TRBJ2-7 TRBV20-1 SARKVLGNYEQY
. TRBJ1-1 TRBV20-1 SATDGNTEAF
. TRBJ2-1 TRBV9 ASSVSVLTFMNEQF
TRBD2 TRBJ2-1 TRBV5-6 ASSLPLARLAGVGEQF
TRBD1 TRBJ2-3 TRBV5-1 ASRPGTGLTDTQY
TRBD1 TRBJ2-7 TRBV7-8 ASRPGQHYEQY
. TRBJ1-5 TRBV6-1 ATQILRNQPQH
. TRBJ2-5 TRBV5-1 ASSSLQGGSEAQY
. TRBJ2-3 TRBV4-1 ASSQRVTDTQY
. TRBJ2-7 TRBV7-9 ASSQEMSGEQY
TRBD1 TRBJ2-1 TRBV20-1 SASLGDRVFYNEQF
TRBD1 TRBJ1-1 TRBV9 ASSAFGTGNTEAF
TRBD2 TRBJ2-5 TRBV5-4 ASSLVAGVDETQY
TRBD2 TRBJ2-3 TRBV28 ASKTSRYLASTDTQY
. TRBJ1-3 TRBV7-8 ASSLGTGNTIY
TRBD1 TRBJ2-7 TRBV6-5 ASSYYDRESYEQY
. TRBJ2-7 TRBV4-1 ASSQTMGDNYEQY